This record concerns one T cell receptor beta chain sequence. Its antigen is not yet known. Per-nucleotide qualities are absent, and no much larger clonotype sits a single base away. Library preparation used 5' RACE. Sequenced on an Illumina HiSeq 2500. A second PCR of roughly 7 to 11 cycles was run with a J-beta primer mix and a sample-barcoded 5' primer. A unique molecular identifier was introduced onto each TCR beta cDNA molecule by a template-switch 5' adaptor carrying 12 random nucleotides. Each sample yielded at least 3 million CDR3-containing paired-end reads. First-strand cDNA synthesis was performed from all RNA using the Mint cDNA synthesis kit, with priming by a TRBC-specific oligonucleotide. After uracil-DNA glycosylase treatment, a first 18-cycle PCR used universal primers M1SS and BC2_uni_R on all cDNA. Per the authors' processing: Normalization of each sample was performed by random selection of 1 million high-quality reads, each carrying a distinct molecular identifier. Instead of being binned into consensus sequences, reads that shared molecular identifiers were thrown out. MiTCR, set to a Q25 quality threshold and the strictest error-elimination algorithm, was used for CDR3 identification, clonotype clustering and error correction. A nonparametric unseen species model using Euler transformation provided a lower-bound estimate of total TCR beta diversity. TCRdb applied fastp at Q25 and MiXCR to the public reads, then kept only in-frame beta chains. Every entry covers one CDR3 protein and lists the most common genes and DNA from its rows. None of the V and J calls come from the authors' own analysis; TCRdb made them. The table for this sample lists over a million distinct CDR3 sequences; 42% of them were counted only once. The ten largest make up around 8% of the sample.

The data are from a study of blood T cells in healthy people across ages (dated by TCRdb to about 2015). About the full investigation: In model experiments, template switching captured roughly one uniquely barcoded TCR beta cDNA molecule for every two T cells. The study measured age-related changes in TCR beta repertoire diversity using deep sequencing normalized with unique cDNA molecular identifiers. To avoid experimental bias, donors of different ages were distributed randomly across sequencing lanes. Four age groups were formed from the donors: young (average roughly 16 years), middle-aged (approximately 42), aged (62) and long-lived (around 82). Two additional independent replicas of 1 million unique cDNA reads from the same blood draw were analyzed for two donors (one aged 18 to 30 and one aged 80 or older).

Summary of the overall study and its limitations: The percentage of naive T cells measured by flow cytometry correlated strongly with observed TCR beta diversity. Conclusive comparison of naive and antigen-experienced compartments was prevented by the profiling of bulk unsorted PBMCs. Total diversity estimates from one million sequenced T cells were considered lower bounds and underestimates. Because the CMV infection status of the donors was unknown, age-related changes in expanded clonotypes may potentially have been confounded. As age increased, observed TCR beta diversity per million T cells dropped in a roughly linear way, and a significant reduction was already evident by age around 41. Compared with the aged group, the long-lived group had more naive CD4+ T cells, fewer expanded clones and increased TCR diversity, suggesting age selection.

The roughly 39 donors, aged 6 to 90 years, were systemically healthy Caucasian individuals from Russia. Each donor gave about 10 milliliters of peripheral blood, drawn into EDTA-treated Vacutainer tubes. PBMCs were isolated by Ficoll-Paque density-gradient centrifugation, with at least 7 million obtained per sample. Trizol reagent was used to extract total RNA from the PBMCs, yielding at least 5 micrograms per sample. Naive CD45RAhigh/CD27high T cell percentages were measured by flow cytometry on a PBMC aliquot from every donor. Clipping removes 2 bases from V and 3 bases from J, with 12 as the unmatched junction base count. From cysteine to phenylalanine, the CDR3 is 19 amino acids long. Solely the CDR3 DNA is kept, with 57 bases framed from the first base.

The chain is encoded by TRBV23-1 joined to TRBJ1-4, with 10 bases matching TRBD1. TRBV23-1 is known as an ORF, though its function is uncertain. The sample was blood. The TCR was taken from a young woman in good health. The CDR3 region reads CASSQPFGDRGGANEKLFF. The DNA sequence follows: TGCGCCAGCAGTCAACCCTTCGGGGACAGGGGCGGGGCTAATGAAAAACTGTTTTTT.